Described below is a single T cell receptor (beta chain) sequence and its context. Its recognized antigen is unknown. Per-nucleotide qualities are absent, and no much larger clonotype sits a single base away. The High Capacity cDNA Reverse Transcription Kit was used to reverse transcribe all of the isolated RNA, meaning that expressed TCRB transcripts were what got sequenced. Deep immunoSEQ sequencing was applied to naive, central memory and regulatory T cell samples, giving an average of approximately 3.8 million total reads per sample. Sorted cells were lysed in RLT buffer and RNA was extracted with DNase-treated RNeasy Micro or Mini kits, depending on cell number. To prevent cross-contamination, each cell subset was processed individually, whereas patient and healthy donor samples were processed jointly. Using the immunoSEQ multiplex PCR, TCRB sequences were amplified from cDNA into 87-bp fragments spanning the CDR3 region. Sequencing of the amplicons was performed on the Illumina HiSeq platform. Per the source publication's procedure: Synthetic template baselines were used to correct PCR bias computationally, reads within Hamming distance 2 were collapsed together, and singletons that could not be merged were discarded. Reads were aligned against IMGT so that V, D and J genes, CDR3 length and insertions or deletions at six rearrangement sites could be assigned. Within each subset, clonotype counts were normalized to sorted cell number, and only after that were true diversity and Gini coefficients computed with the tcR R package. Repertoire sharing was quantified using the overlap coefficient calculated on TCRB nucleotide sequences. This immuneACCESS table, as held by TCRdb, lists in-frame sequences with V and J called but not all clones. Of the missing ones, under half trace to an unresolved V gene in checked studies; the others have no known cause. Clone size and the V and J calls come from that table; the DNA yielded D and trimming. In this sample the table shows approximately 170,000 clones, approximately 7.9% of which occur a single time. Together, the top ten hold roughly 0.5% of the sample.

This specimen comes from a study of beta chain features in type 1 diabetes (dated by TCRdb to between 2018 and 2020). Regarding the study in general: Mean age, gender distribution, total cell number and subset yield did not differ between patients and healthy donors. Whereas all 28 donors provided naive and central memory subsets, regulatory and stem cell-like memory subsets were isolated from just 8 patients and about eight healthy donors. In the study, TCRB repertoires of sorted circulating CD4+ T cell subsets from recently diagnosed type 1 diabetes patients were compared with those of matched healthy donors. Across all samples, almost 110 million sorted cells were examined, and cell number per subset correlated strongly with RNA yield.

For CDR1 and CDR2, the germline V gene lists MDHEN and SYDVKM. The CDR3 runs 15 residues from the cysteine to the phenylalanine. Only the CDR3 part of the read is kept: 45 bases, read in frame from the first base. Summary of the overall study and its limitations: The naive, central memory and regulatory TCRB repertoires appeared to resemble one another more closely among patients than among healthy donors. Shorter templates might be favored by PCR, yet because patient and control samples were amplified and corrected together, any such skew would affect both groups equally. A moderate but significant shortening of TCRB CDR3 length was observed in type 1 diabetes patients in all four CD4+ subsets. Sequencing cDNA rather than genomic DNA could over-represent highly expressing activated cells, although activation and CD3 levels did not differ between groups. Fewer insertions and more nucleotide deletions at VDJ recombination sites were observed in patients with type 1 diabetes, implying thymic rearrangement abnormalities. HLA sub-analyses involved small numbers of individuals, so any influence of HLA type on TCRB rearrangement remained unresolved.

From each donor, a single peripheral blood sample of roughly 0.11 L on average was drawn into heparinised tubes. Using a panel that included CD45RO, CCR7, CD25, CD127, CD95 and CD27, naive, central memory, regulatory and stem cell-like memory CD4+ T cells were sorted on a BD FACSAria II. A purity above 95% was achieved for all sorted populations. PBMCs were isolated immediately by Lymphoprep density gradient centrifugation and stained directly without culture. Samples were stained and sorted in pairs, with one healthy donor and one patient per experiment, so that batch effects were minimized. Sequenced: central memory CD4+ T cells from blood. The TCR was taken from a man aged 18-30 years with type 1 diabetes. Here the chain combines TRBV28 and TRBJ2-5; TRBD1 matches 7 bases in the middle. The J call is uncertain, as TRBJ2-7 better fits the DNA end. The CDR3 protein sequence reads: CASSSPGQSNYEQYF. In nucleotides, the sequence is TGTGCCAGCAGTTCACCGGGACAGAGTAACTACGAGCAGTACTTC.